The 19 T cell receptor beta chains below all came from one sample that was sequenced in a study of T cells expressing NK-cell markers. TCRdb reprocessed the 5' RACE reads, with one entry per CDR3 protein and no DNA. This sample lists some 500,000 distinct CDR3 sequences; its ten largest clones have roughly 1.4%. The sequencing input was blood T cells: a sorted CD56 or NKG2C T cell subset, CD4+ or CD8+ T cells, or bulk PBMC T cells (not recorded which). Source of these receptors: a woman between 50 and 59 years old in good health.

This rearrangement joins TRBV5-1 to TRBJ1-6; there is no DNA to check the TCRdb D call of TRBD1. CDR1 is SGHRS, CDR2 YFSETQ, per germline. The CDR3 is made up of 17 amino acids. This CDR3 reads CASSSTPGYGYNSPLHF.

The chain recombines TRBV19 with TRBJ1-2. The CDR3 sequence is 15 residues long. Germline V CDR1 and CDR2: LNHDA, SQIVND (reference sequence). CDR3 region: CASSMEGRANYGYTF. Drawing the rest from reference TRBV19 and TRBJ1-2, the complete variable domain is DGGITQSPKYLFRKEGQNVTLSCEQNLNHDAMYWYRQDPGQGLRLIYYSQIVNDFQKGDIAEGYSVSREKKESFPLTVTSAQKNPTAFYLCASSMEGRANYGYTFGSGTRLTVV.

The chain is built from TRBV6-5 and TRBJ2-1; TCRdb gives TRBD2 as the D gene, but with no DNA this cannot be confirmed. CDR1 is MNHEY, CDR2 SVGAGI, per germline. The CDR3 is 17 residues long. CDR3 region: CASSYFAGTSSYNEQFF.

V is TRBV20-1 and J is TRBJ1-4; TCRdb's D gene call, TRBD1, goes unchecked for lack of DNA. From germline, CDR1 is DFQATT and CDR2 SNEGSKA (reference sequence). The CDR3 covers 14 residues. The CDR3 region is CSARLGGLGEKLFF.

V usage is TRBV20-1 and J usage is TRBJ2-1; no DNA is available, so the TRBD2 call from TCRdb remains unchecked. Germline CDR1 reads DFQATT; CDR2 reads SNEGSKA (reference sequence). The CDR3 has 13 amino acids. CDR3 sequence: CSGGLGLNNEQFF.

The chain combines TRBV19 with TRBJ1-4. From germline, CDR1 is LNHDA and CDR2 SQIVND (reference sequence). The CDR3 sequence is 17 residues long. The CDR3 reads CASSIFVGGATNEKLFF.

V and J are TRBV30 and TRBJ2-7. The germline CDR1 and CDR2 sequences are GTSNPN and SVGIG (reference sequence). The CDR3 contains 12 residues. The CDR3 here is CASAGASYEQYF.

The chain combines TRBV14 with TRBJ2-1. The germline V gene has CDR1 SGHDN and CDR2 FVKESK. This CDR3 spans 13 amino acids. The CDR3 spells CASSVRPYNEQFF. Full variable domain (remainder filled in from reference TRBV14 and TRBJ2-1): EAGVTQFPSHSVIEKGQTVTLRCDPISGHDNLYWYRRVMGKEIKFLLHFVKESKQDESGMPNNRFLAERTGGTYSTLKVQPAELEDSGVYFCASSVRPYNEQFFGPGTRLTVL.

This chain connects TRBV24-1 to TRBJ2-1; with no DNA, the TCRdb D assignment of TRBD1 cannot be verified. The CDR3 consists of 13 residues. Germline-derived CDR1 and CDR2 are KGHDR and SFDVKD. The CDR3 reads CATSVTGTDEQFF.

The gene calls are TRBV6-6 and TRBJ1-5. The germline V gene has CDR1 MNHNY and CDR2 SVGAGI (reference sequence). The CDR3 is 17 amino acids. CDR3 residues: CASSARTTGTSNQPQHF.

V is TRBV4-1 and J is TRBJ2-7; TCRdb's D call of TRBD2 is untestable without DNA. The CDR3 consists of 14 residues. Germline CDR1 is MGHRA and CDR2 is YSYEKL. The CDR3 loop is CASTPMEGVSEQYF.

The chain combines TRBV6-5 with TRBJ2-2; TCRdb reports TRBD1, a call that lacks DNA to check it against. The CDR3 length is 16 residues. The germline V gene encodes CDR1 MNHEY and CDR2 SVGAGI. The CDR3: CASSKRQGTLAGELFF.

V usage is TRBV5-5 and J usage is TRBJ1-4. The germline V gene encodes CDR1 SGHKS and CDR2 YYEKEE (reference sequence). CDR3 size: 15 residues. CDR3 amino acids: CASSFVPGVNEKLFF.

The chain links TRBV6-5 to TRBJ1-1. The CDR3 is made up of 14 amino acids. The germline gives CDR1 MNHEY, CDR2 SVGAGI. The CDR3 loop is CASSYSMEGTVAFF.

This chain uses TRBV19 with TRBJ2-7; without DNA, the TCRdb call of TRBD2 cannot be checked. The CDR3 consists of 14 residues. Germline V gene data show CDR1 as LNHDA and CDR2 as SQIVND (reference sequence). CDR3 sequence: CASTRTSVSYEQYF.

The rearrangement links TRBV12-3 or TRBV12-4 to TRBJ2-1; there is no DNA to check the TCRdb D call of TRBD2. The CDR3 sequence is 14 residues long. The CDR3 here is CASSPPGLSHRRFF.

The rearrangement joins TRBV20-1 to TRBJ2-7. The CDR3 consists of 14 residues. Germline V gives CDR1 DFQATT, CDR2 SNEGSKA (reference sequence). The CDR3 loop reads CSASYMQGSYEQYF.

The chain combines TRBV7-8 with TRBJ1-5; TCRdb indicates TRBD1, and absent DNA this call remains unverified. Germline V gives CDR1 SGHVS, CDR2 FQNEAQ. This CDR3 contains 16 residues. CDR3 sequence reads: CASSFHRTGGNQPQHF.

The V and J genes are TRBV30 and TRBJ1-6. The CDR3 spans 13 residues. In germline, CDR1 is GTSNPN, CDR2 SVGIG (reference sequence). CDR3 loop: CAWRALRDSPLHF.